This T cell receptor beta chain was profiled in a study of tumor-infiltrating lymphocytes in primary liver carcinoma. Study at large: Every patient in the cohort had a primary liver carcinoma. That carcinoma was treated by surgical resection. Patients included men and women of 30 to 69 years. Study-wide findings and caveats: Because of bulk unsorted sampling, CD4+ and CD8+ repertoires were not subjected to comparison.

As to this clonotype: Its antigen is not identified.

The CDR3 has 11 amino acids. The ends were cut back, 11 bases at V and 5 bases at J, with 9 bases in the middle. The germline V gene encodes CDR1 ENHRY and CDR2 SYGVKD. In addition to blood RNA drawn from unsorted whole blood, germline DNA was extracted. Starting material of approximately 500 ng total RNA yielded TCR beta cDNA via a constant-region primer. The TCR beta library was amplified through three nested multiplex PCR rounds in a modified ARM-PCR procedure. The first two PCR rounds, roughly 10 cycles each, used TRBV1-TRBV30 forward primers and a C-beta reverse primer. One entry per CDR3 protein results from TCRdb running MiXCR on the multiplex PCR reads. Among around 170,000 distinct CDR3 sequences listed, over 50% were seen once.

Sequenced input: peripheral blood. The sequence was collected from a man aged 35-49 years with primary liver carcinoma and hepatitis B virus infection. The chain carries TRBV10-3 and TRBJ2-2; no clear D gene. The CDR3 DNA sequence: TGTGCCGCCGGCCAGACCGGGGAGCTGTTTTTT. Its translation is CAAGQTGELFF.